Listed here are 10 T cell receptor beta chains from one sample, sequenced in a study of blood T cells in healthy people across ages. Alongside a J-beta primer mix, a sample-barcoded 5' primer served in a second PCR lasting about 7 to 12 cycles. One entry per CDR3 protein results from TCRdb running MiXCR on the 5' RACE reads. The data show some 1.1 million distinct CDR3 sequences, with approximately 38% seen just once and approximately 14% held by the top ten. The sample comprised blood. These receptors all come from a man between 18 and 35 years old in good health.

This clonotype was seen a few times. The gene calls are TRBV6-6 and TRBJ1-2; 7 nucleotides agree with TRBD1. Germline-derived CDR1 and CDR2 are MNHNY and SVGAGI (reference sequence). The CDR3 sequence is 13 residues long. Trimming at V came to 2 bases and at J to 7 bases, leaving 4 bases not matched to a gene. CDR3 protein: CASSYTTGSGYTF. Written as DNA, the CDR3 is TGTGCCAGCAGTTACACGACAGGGAGTGGCTACACCTTC.

The chain couples TRBV7-9 to TRBJ2-5; 10 bases agree with TRBD1. Looked up from germline, CDR1 is SEHNR and CDR2 is FQNEAQ (reference sequence). This CDR3 spans 19 amino acids. V gave up 1 base and J gave up 1 base; unmatched junction bases: 12. The CDR3 sequence is CASSLVHTRDRGPQETQYF. The CDR3 DNA sequence: TGTGCCAGCAGCTTAGTGCATACTCGGGACAGGGGTCCCCAAGAGACCCAGTACTTC.

The chain couples TRBV14 to TRBJ1-1, with D possibly matching TRBD1 (5 bases). This CDR3 region has 14 residues. Germline loops: CDR1 SGHDN, CDR2 FVKESK. V lost 3 bases and J 6 bases, leaving 14 bases between the germline ends. CDR3 coding DNA: TGTGCCAGCAGCCACGACGGGGGATCGGCTGAAGCTTTCTTT. As protein: CASSHDGGSAEAFF.

The gene calls are TRBV20-1 and TRBJ2-5, with D possibly matching TRBD2 (5 bases). Germline CDR1 reads DFQATT; CDR2 reads SNEGSKA (reference sequence). Trimming took 4 bases from V and 11 from J, leaving 14 bases between them. This CDR3 is 11 amino acids long. CDR3 amino acids: CSATGVDEQYF. CDR3 DNA: TGCAGTGCTACCGGGGTCGATGAGCAGTACTTC.

This clonotype came up a few times. This chain links TRBV11-2 with TRBJ2-1; D tentatively fits TRBD1 or TRBD2 (5 bases each). This CDR3 has 17 residues. The V end was cut by 0 bases, the J end by 0 bases, with 12 bases between. Germline V gene sequence: CDR1 SGHAT, CDR2 FQNNGV. CDR3 nucleotides: TGTGCCAGCAGCTTAGAGACGCAGGGACGCTCCTACAATGAGCAGTTCTTC. It is translated as CASSLETQGRSYNEQFF.

The chain recombines TRBV28 with TRBJ2-2; 7 nucleotides match TRBD1. V lost 3 bases, J lost 5 bases, and 6 bases stayed unmatched. CDR3 length equals 15 residues. Germline CDR1 reads MDHEN; CDR2 reads SYDVKM. CDR3 in amino acids: CASSLTQGSTGELFF. In DNA, the CDR3 is TGTGCCAGCAGTTTGACACAGGGGAGTACCGGGGAGCTGTTTTTT.

This clonotype occurred once. Mismatch with germline at one junction end may stem from a read error. This sequence joins TRBV10-3 and TRBJ1-1; 8 bases map to TRBD1. The CDR3 covers 16 residues. Per germline, CDR1 ENHRY and CDR2 SYGVKD. CDR3 DNA sequence: TGTGCCATCGGTGAGTTAGGACAGGGAGGGAACACTGAAGCTTTCTTT. This codes for CAIGELGQGGNTEAFF.

This clonotype was seen more than once but under ten times. The V gene is TRBV6-5, the J gene TRBJ1-5; D is ambiguous. Germline CDR1 is MNHEY and CDR2 is SVGAGI. The CDR3 contains 15 residues. Trimming removed 4 bases from V and 0 bases from J, with 10 bases in between. CDR3 in DNA: TGTGCCAGCAGTTCCGCGGGGTTTAGCAATCAGCCCCAGCATTTT. Translating it yields CASSSAGFSNQPQHF.

To note about this clonotype: Relative to the germline gene, one junction end is altered; a read error may explain this. The V call is TRBV2, the J call TRBJ1-5; possibly TRBD1 for D (5 bases). CDR3 size: 15 residues. From germline, CDR1 is SNHLY and CDR2 FYNNEI. CDR3: CASSEAPGSSQPQHF. In DNA, the CDR3 is TGTGCCAGCAGTGAAGCCCCAGGGAGCAGTCAGCCCCAGCATTTT.

In this sample, this clonotype turned up many times. J is TRBJ1-2 and V is TRBV29-1, with 9 bases matching TRBD1. The CDR3 covers 13 residues. Germline V CDR1 and CDR2: SQVTM, ANQGSEA. The V and J ends lost 5 bases and 6 bases, in that order; junction bases with no gene match: 7. CDR3 nucleotides: TGCAGCGTTCGGGACAGGGTACGGCATGGCTACACCTTC. It translates to CSVRDRVRHGYTF.